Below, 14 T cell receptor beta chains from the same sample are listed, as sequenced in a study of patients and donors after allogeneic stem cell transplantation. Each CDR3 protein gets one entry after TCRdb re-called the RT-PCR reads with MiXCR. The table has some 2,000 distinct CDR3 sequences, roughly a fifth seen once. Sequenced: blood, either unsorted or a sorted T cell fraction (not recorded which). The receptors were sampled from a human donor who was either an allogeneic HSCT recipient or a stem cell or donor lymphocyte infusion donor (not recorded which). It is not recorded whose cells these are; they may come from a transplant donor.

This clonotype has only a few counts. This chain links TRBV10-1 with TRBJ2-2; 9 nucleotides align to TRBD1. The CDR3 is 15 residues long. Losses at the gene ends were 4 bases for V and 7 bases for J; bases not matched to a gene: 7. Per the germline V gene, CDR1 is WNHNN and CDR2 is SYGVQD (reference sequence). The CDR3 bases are TGCGCCAGCAGTGCGGACAGGGGCGGGAACGGGGAGCTGTTTTTT. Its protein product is CASSADRGGNGELFF.

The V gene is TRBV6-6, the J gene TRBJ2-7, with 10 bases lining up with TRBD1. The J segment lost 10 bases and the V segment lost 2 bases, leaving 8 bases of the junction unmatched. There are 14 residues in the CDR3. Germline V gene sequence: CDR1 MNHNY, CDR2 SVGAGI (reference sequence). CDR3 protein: CASSYGGQGSKQYF. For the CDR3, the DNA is TGTGCCAGCAGTTACGGGGGACAGGGGAGTAAACAGTACTTC.

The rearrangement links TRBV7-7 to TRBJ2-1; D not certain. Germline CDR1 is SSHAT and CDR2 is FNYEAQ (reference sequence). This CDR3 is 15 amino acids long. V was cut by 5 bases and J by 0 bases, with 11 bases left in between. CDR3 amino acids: CASSAYLSSYNEQFF. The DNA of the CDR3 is TGTGCCAGCAGCGCCTACCTGAGCTCCTACAATGAGCAGTTCTTC.

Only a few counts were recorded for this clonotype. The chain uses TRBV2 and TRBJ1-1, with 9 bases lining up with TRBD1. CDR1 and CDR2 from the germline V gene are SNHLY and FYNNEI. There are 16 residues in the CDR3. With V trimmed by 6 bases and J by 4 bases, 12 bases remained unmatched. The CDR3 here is CASRNPAEDRGTEAFF. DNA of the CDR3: TGTGCCAGCAGAAACCCGGCAGAGGACAGGGGCACTGAAGCTTTCTTT.

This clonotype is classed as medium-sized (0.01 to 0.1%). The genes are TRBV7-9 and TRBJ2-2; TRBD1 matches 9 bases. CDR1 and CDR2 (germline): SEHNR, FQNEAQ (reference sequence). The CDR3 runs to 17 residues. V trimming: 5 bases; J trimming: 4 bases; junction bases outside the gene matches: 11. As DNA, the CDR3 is TGTGCCAGCAGCCCAACCTCGGGACAGGGAATCACCGGGGAGCTGTTTTTT. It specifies CASSPTSGQGITGELFF.

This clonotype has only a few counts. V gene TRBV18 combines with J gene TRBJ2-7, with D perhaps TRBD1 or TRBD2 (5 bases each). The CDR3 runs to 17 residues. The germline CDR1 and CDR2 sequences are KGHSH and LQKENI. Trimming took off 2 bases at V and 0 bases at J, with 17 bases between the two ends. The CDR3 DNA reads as TGTGCCAGCTCACCAAGGGATACCGGGACGTACTCCTACGAGCAGTACTTC. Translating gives CASSPRDTGTYSYEQYF.

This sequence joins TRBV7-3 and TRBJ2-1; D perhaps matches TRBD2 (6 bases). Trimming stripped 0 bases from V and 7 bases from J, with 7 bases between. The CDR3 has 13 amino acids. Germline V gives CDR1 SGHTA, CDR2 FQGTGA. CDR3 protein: CASSLTGRNEQFF. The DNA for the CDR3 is TGTGCCAGCAGCTTAACGGGGAGGAATGAGCAGTTCTTC.

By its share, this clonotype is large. DNA for the CDR3: TGCAGCGTTGAAGCCGGGACAGGGGTTCAGAGGGGTACGCAGTATTTT. It encodes CSVEAGTGVQRGTQYF. The rearrangement links TRBV29-1 to TRBJ2-3; TRBD1 matches 10 bases. The junction had 12 bases not matched to a gene; V was cut back by 1 base and J by 8 bases. The CDR3 loop spans 16 amino acids. Germline CDR1 and CDR2: SQVTM and ANQGSEA.

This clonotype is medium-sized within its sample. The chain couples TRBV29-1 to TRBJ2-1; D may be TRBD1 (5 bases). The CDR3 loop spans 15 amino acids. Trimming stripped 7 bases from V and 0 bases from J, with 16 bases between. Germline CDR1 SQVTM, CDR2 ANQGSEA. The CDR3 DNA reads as TGCAGCGGGAAGGGGCAGTCAACCTCCTACAATGAGCAGTTCTTC. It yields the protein CSGKGQSTSYNEQFF.

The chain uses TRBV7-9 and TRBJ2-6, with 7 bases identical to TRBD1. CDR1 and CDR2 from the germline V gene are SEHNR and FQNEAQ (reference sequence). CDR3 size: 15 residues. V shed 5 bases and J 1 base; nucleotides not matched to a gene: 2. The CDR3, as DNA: TGTGCCAGCAGCCTGACAGGGTCTGGGGCCAACGTCCTGACTTTC. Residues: CASSLTGSGANVLTF.

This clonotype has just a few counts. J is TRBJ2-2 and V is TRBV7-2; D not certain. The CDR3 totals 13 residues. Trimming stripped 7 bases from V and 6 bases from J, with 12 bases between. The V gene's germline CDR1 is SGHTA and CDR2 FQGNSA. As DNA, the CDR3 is TGTGCCAGCACCACCGCAAAATCCGGGGAGCTGTTTTTT. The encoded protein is CASTTAKSGELFF. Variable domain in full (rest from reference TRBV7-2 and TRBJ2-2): GAGVSQSPSNKVTEKGKDVELRCDPISGHTALYWYRQSLGQGLEFLIYFQGNSAPDKSGLPSDRFSAERTGGSVSTLTIQRTQQEDSAVYLCASTTAKSGELFFGEGSRLTVL.

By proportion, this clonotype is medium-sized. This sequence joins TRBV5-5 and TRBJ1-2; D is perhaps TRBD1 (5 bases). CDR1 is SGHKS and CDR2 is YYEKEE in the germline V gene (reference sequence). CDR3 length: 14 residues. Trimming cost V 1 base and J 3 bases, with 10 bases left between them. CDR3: CASSLQGDHYGYTF. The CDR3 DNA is TGTGCCAGCAGCTTGCAGGGAGATCACTATGGCTACACCTTC. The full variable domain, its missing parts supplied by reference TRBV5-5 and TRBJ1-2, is DAGVTQSPTHLIKTRGQQVTLRCSPISGHKSVSWYQQVLGQGPQFIFQYYEKEERGRGNFPDRFSARQFPNYSSELNVNALLLGDSALYLCASSLQGDHYGYTFGSGTRLTVV.

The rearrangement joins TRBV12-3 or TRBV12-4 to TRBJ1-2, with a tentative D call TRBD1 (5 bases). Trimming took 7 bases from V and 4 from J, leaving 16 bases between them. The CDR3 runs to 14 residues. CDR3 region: CASMGDTFLYGYTF. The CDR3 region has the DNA TGTGCCAGCATGGGGGATACTTTCCTCTATGGCTACACCTTC.

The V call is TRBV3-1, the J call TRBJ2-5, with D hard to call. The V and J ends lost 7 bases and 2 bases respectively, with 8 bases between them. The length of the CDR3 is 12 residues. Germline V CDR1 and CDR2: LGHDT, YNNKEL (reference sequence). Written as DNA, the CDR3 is TGTGCCAGCACAGTCAGTCAAGAGACCCAGTACTTC. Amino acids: CASTVSQETQYF.